This TCR beta chain appears in the sequencing data of a study of T-cell memory formation after mild COVID-19. The CDR3 is 11 amino acids. V lost 5 bases to trimming and J lost 7 bases, with 9 bases between them. MiXCR, applied by TCRdb to the 5' RACE reads, yields one record per CDR3 protein. Altogether a few hundred thousand distinct CDR3 sequences are present, 21% being singletons, with the ten largest covering under 15%. The chain joins TRBV12-3 or TRBV12-4 to TRBJ2-7; no clear D. The sequence came from an adult woman who had mild COVID-19 (a few samples of this study predate the infection). Cell type and time point are not known. Sample: PBMCs or a T cell subset sorted from them (not recorded which). The CDR3 DNA reads TGTGCCAGCAGTATCCTGAGGGAGCAGTACTTC. It translates to CASSILREQYF.